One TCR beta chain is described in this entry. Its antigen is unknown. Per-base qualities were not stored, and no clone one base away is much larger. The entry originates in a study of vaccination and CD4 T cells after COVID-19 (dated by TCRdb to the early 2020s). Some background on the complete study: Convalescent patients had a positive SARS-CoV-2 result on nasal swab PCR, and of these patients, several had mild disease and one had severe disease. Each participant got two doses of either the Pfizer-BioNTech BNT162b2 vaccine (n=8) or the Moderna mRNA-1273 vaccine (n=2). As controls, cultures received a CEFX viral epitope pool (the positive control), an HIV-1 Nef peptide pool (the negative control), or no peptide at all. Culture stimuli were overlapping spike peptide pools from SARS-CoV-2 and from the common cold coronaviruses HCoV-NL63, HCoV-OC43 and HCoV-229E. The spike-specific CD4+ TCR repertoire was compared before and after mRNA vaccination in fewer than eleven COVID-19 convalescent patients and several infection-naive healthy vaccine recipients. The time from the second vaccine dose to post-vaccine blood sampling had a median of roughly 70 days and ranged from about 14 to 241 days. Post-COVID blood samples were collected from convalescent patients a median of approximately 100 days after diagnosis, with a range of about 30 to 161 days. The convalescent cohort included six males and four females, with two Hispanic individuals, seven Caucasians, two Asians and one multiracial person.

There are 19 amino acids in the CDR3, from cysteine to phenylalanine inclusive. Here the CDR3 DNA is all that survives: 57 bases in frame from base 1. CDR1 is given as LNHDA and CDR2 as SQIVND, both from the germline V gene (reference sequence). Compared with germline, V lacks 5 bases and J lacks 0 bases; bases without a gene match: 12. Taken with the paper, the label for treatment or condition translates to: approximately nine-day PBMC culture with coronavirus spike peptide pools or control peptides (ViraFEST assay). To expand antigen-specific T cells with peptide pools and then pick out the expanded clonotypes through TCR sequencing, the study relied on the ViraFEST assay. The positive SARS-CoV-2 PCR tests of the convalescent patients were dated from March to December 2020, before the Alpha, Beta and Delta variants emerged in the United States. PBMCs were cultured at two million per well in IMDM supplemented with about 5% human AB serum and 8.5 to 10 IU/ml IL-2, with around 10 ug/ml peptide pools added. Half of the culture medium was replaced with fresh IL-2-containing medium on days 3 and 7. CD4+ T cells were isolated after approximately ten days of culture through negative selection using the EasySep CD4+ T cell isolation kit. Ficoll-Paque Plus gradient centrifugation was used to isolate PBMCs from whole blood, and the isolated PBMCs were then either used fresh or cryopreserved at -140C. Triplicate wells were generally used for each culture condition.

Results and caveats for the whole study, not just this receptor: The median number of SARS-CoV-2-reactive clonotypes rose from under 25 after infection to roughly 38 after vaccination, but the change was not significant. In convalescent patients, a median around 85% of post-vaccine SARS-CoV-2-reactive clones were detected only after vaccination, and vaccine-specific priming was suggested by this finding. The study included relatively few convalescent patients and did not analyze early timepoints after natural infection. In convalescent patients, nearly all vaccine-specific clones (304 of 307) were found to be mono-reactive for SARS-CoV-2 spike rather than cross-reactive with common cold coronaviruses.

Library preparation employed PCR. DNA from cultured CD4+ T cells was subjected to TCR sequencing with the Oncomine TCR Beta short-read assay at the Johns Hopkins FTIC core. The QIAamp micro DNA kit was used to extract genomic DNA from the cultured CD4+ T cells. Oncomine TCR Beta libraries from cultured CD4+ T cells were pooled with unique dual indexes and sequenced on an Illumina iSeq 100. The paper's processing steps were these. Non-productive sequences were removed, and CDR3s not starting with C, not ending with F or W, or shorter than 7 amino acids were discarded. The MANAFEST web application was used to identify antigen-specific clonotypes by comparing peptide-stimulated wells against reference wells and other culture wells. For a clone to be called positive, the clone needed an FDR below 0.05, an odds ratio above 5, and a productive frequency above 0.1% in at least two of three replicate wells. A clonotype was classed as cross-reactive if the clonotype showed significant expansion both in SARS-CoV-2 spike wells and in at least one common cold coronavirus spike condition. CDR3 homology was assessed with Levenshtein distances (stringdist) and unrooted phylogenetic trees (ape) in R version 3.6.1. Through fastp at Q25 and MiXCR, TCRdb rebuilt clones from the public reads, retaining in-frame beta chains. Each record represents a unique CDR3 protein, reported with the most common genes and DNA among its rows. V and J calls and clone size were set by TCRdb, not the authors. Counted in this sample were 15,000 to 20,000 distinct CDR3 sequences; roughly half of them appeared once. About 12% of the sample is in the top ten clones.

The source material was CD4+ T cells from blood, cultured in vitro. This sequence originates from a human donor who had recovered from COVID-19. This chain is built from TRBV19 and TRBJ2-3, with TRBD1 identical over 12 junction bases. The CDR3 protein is CASSGPGTGGHPSTDTQYF. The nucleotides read TGTGCCAGTAGTGGGCCGGGGACAGGGGGCCATCCTAGCACAGATACGCAGTATTTT.